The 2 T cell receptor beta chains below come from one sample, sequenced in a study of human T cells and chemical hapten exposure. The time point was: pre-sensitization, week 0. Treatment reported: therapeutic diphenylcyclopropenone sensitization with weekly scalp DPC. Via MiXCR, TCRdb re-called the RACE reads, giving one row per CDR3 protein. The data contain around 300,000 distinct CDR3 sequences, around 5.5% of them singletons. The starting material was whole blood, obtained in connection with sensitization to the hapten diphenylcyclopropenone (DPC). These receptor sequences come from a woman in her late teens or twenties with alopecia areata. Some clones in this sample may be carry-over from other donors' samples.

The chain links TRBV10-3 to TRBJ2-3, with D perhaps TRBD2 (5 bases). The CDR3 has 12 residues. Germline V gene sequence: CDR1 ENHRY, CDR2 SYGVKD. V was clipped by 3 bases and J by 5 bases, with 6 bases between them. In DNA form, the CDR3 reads TGTGCCATCAGTGACGGGGTAGATACGCAGTATTTT. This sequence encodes CAISDGVDTQYF.

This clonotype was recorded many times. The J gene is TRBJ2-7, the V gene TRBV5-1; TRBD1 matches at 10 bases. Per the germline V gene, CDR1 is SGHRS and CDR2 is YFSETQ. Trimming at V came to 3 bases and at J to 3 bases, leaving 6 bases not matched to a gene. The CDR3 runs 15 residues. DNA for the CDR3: TGCGCCAGCAGCTCCCTCCGGGACAGGGGCTACGAGCAGTACTTC. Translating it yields CASSSLRDRGYEQYF.